The next 24 T cell receptor beta chains were all read from a single sample in a study of identical twins. TCRdb redid the calling of the 5' RACE reads with MiXCR, one entry per CDR3 protein. The table has roughly 500,000 distinct CDR3 sequences, about 20% seen once. These data were likewise used in another study, on T cells expressing NK-cell markers.

Sample: CD4+ T cells sorted from blood. The receptors stem from a woman aged 18-29 years in good health.

The genes are TRBV6-5 and TRBJ2-7, with D maybe TRBD1 (6 bases). V shed 4 bases and J shed 2 bases, with 12 bases lying between them. Germline lookup yields CDR1 MNHEY and CDR2 SVGAGI. CDR3 size: 14 residues. The CDR3 loop reads CASSSGHLTYEQYF. DNA for the CDR3: TGTGCCAGCAGTTCGGGACATTTAACCTACGAGCAGTACTTC.

The genes are TRBV2 and TRBJ2-5, with D maybe TRBD2 (6 bases). CDR3 length equals 13 residues. Trimming pared 3 bases from V and 4 bases from J, leaving 9 bases between. CDR1 is SNHLY, CDR2 FYNNEI, per germline. Here the CDR3 reads CASSDSGGETQYF. The CDR3 DNA reads TGTGCCAGCAGTGATAGCGGAGGAGAGACCCAGTACTTC. Based on the CDR3 plus reference TRBV2 and TRBJ2-5, the full variable domain is EPEVTQTPSHQVTQMGQEVILRCVPISNHLYFYWYRQILGQKVEFLVSFYNNEISEKSEIFDDQFSVERPDGSNFTLKIRSTKLEDSAMYFCASSDSGGETQYFGPGTRLLVL.

The V gene is TRBV23-1, the J gene TRBJ2-3; unclear D gene. TRBV23-1 is annotated as an ORF whose role is uncertain. CDR3 length equals 13 residues. The germline V and J ends were trimmed by 0 bases and 6 bases, with 7 bases remaining between them. The CDR3 is CASSQSKPDTQYF. CDR3 sequence (DNA): TGCGCCAGCAGTCAATCGAAGCCCGATACGCAGTATTTT.

This clonotype has a handful of counts. The chain recombines TRBV4-1 with TRBJ2-3; 12 bases line up with TRBD2. The junction had 1 base not matched to a gene; V was cut back by 1 base and J by 5 bases. The CDR3 contains 15 residues. Germline V gives CDR1 MGHRA, CDR2 YSYEKL. This CDR3 is CASSQGLAGEDTQYF. The CDR3 bases are TGCGCCAGCAGCCAAGGACTAGCGGGAGAAGATACGCAGTATTTT.

This clonotype was counted between two and nine times. The chain employs TRBV6-1 and TRBJ1-6; D is undetermined. Germline V gene data show CDR1 as MNHNS and CDR2 as SASEGT. V dropped 10 bases and J dropped 3 bases, with 19 bases sitting between them. This CDR3 has 16 residues. CDR3 residues: CATRERENLYNSPLHF. The CDR3 DNA follows: TGTGCCACAAGAGAGCGGGAGAATCTCTATAATTCACCCCTCCACTTT.

The gene calls are TRBV7-9 and TRBJ2-1; 8 nucleotides agree with TRBD2. The V and J ends lost 8 bases and 8 bases, in that order; junction bases with no gene match: 5. The CDR3 totals 12 residues. Germline-derived CDR1 and CDR2 are SEHNR and FQNEAQ (reference sequence). The CDR3 sequence: CASGERGHEQFF. The DNA of the CDR3 is TGTGCCAGCGGAGAGCGGGGGCATGAGCAGTTCTTC.

On this clonotype itself: With a much larger clone just one base away, this may be a read error. The chain employs TRBV25-1 and TRBJ2-1, with D perhaps matching TRBD1 (6 bases). Germline CDR1 is MGHDK and CDR2 is SYGVNS. This CDR3 region has 15 residues. The CDR3 DNA reads as TGTGCCAGCAGCCCTAGGGGGTTGGGGAACAATGGGCAGTTCTTC. This codes for CASSPRGLGNNGQFF.

This clonotype was counted between two and nine times. The V gene is TRBV4-2, the J gene TRBJ2-7; D tentatively reads TRBD1 or TRBD2 (5 bases each). There are 16 residues in the CDR3. Trimming shortened V by 0 bases and J by 7 bases, and 19 bases separated the two germline ends. Germline V lookup: CDR1 LGHNA, CDR2 YNFKEQ. The CDR3 DNA reads as TGTGCCAGCAGCCAAGAAGGTCTCGGGGCCCTTGGGGAGCAGTACTTC. This sequence encodes CASSQEGLGALGEQYF.

This clonotype was counted a few times. The chain joins TRBV12-3 or TRBV12-4 to TRBJ1-5; 9 bases align to TRBD1. V dropped 5 bases and J dropped 3; count of bases not matched to a gene: 5. The CDR3 extends over 15 amino acids. CDR3 coding DNA: TGTGCCAGCAGTCCACAGGGGGCCCTCAATCAGCCCCAGCATTTT. Amino acids: CASSPQGALNQPQHF.

This clonotype showed up just a few times. The chain employs TRBV29-1 and TRBJ1-1; D remains ambiguous. This CDR3 is built from 11 residues. Germline V lookup: CDR1 SQVTM, CDR2 ANQGSEA. V lost 5 bases, J lost 11 bases, and 15 bases lay in between. The CDR3 DNA sequence: TGCAGCGTTTGGCAATCGGGGAATGCTTTCTTT. Protein: CSVWQSGNAFF.

This clonotype was seen only a few times. The chain employs TRBV12-3 or TRBV12-4 and TRBJ1-1; TRBD1 matches at 8 bases. V trimming: 7 bases; J trimming: 7 bases; junction bases outside the gene matches: 11. The CDR3 is made up of 14 amino acids. This CDR3 is CASKVTGVLGEAFF. The CDR3 bases are TGTGCCAGCAAGGTGACAGGGGTCCTTGGTGAAGCTTTCTTT.

This clonotype has at least ten counts. The rearrangement links TRBV7-9 to TRBJ1-2; D perhaps matches TRBD1 (5 bases). Germline CDR1 SEHNR, CDR2 FQNEAQ (reference sequence). Trimming left V 5 bases short and J 6 bases short, with 13 bases between. CDR3 size: 13 residues. The CDR3 bases are TGTGCCAGCAGCGCCCAGGGCCGGGATGGCTACACCTTC. It is translated as CASSAQGRDGYTF.

The genes are TRBV6-5 and TRBJ1-5; D remains unclear. The CDR3 runs to 14 residues. Deletions cut 0 bases from V and 6 bases from J, with 9 bases between. CDR1 and CDR2 (germline): MNHEY, SVGAGI. In DNA, the CDR3 is TGTGCCAGCAGTTACTCGACTGCAGTTCAGCCCCAGCATTTT. This encodes CASSYSTAVQPQHF.

This clonotype was seen more than once but under ten times. V usage is TRBV30 and J usage is TRBJ1-1; D is unresolved. Germline CDR1 and CDR2: GTSNPN and SVGIG (reference sequence). Deletions cut 8 bases from V and 0 bases from J, with 13 bases between. This CDR3 spans 13 amino acids. The CDR3 reads CARKGSLNTEAFF. CDR3 coding DNA: TGTGCCCGCAAGGGTAGCCTGAACACTGAAGCTTTCTTT.

The sample holds many counts of this clonotype. The chain is built from TRBV5-6 and TRBJ2-1; tentatively, D is TRBD1 (5 bases). V dropped 5 bases and J dropped 6 bases, with 9 bases sitting between them. This CDR3 contains 12 residues. The germline gives CDR1 SGHDT, CDR2 YYEEEE. The CDR3 is CASSQGFNEQFF. Here the CDR3 DNA reads TGTGCCAGCAGTCAGGGTTTCAATGAGCAGTTCTTC.

This clonotype was counted a few times. This chain joins TRBV2 and TRBJ2-2; D may match TRBD1 or TRBD2 (5 bases each). The ends were cut back, 4 bases at V and 5 bases at J, with 11 bases in the middle. Germline CDR1 and CDR2: SNHLY and FYNNEI. The CDR3 totals 14 residues. The CDR3 loop is CASSGGTRTGELFF. The CDR3 DNA is TGTGCCAGCAGTGGGGGGACCAGGACCGGGGAGCTGTTTTTT.

In its sample, this clonotype was seen many times. J is TRBJ2-7 and V is TRBV12-3 or TRBV12-4, with no clear D. The CDR3 runs to 13 residues. Trimming shortened V by 3 bases and J by 3 bases, and 9 bases separated the two germline ends. The CDR3 here is CASSFQAIYEQYF. CDR3 DNA sequence: TGTGCCAGCAGTTTTCAGGCTATCTACGAGCAGTACTTC.

This clonotype was recorded a few times. This chain links TRBV12-3 or TRBV12-4 with TRBJ2-2; either TRBD1 or TRBD2 may supply D (6 bases each). There are 15 residues in the CDR3. Deletions cut 1 base from V and 5 bases from J, with 11 bases between. As DNA, the CDR3 is TGTGCCAGCAGTTTAGTGGGGGGCGTGACCGGGGAGCTGTTTTTT. Residues: CASSLVGGVTGELFF.

This clonotype has more than one count but fewer than ten. Written as DNA, the CDR3 is TGTGCCAGCAGCCCCCGGGTCTCGAACTATGGCTACACCTTC. Amino acid sequence: CASSPRVSNYGYTF. The chain recombines TRBV12-3 or TRBV12-4 with TRBJ1-2, with D uncertain. Trimming left V 6 bases short and J 2 bases short, with 13 bases between. The CDR3 has 14 amino acids.

The chain has TRBV30 and TRBJ1-1; no clear D gene. Germline CDR1 is GTSNPN and CDR2 is SVGIG (reference sequence). Trimming stripped 2 bases from V and 11 bases from J, with 12 bases between. The CDR3 runs 11 residues. CDR3 protein: CAWSLGQAAFF. As DNA, the CDR3 is TGTGCCTGGAGTCTTGGGCAGGCGGCTTTCTTT.

The V call is TRBV18, the J call TRBJ2-7; unclear D gene. This CDR3 is built from 12 residues. Germline V gene sequence: CDR1 KGHSH, CDR2 LQKENI. The V end was cut by 6 bases, the J end by 6 bases, with 12 bases between. The CDR3 DNA reads TGTGCCAGCTCCTCCGGATTGGTCGAGCAGTACTTC. This codes for CASSSGLVEQYF.

This sequence joins TRBV18 and TRBJ1-4; possible D gene TRBD1, 5 bases. V lost 4 bases, J lost 2 bases, and 11 bases lay in between. The CDR3 has 15 residues. Germline V gives CDR1 KGHSH, CDR2 LQKENI. CDR3 amino acids: CASSLSRVTNEKLFF. CDR3 nucleotide sequence: TGTGCCAGCTCACTATCCAGGGTGACTAATGAAAAACTGTTTTTT. Drawing the rest from reference TRBV18 and TRBJ1-4, the complete variable domain is NAGVMQNPRHLVRRRGQEARLRCSPMKGHSHVYWYRQLPEEGLKFMVYLQKENIIDESGMPKERFSAEFPKEGPSILRIQQVVRGDSAAYFCASSLSRVTNEKLFFGSGTQLSVL.

This clonotype was found a few times. V gene TRBV30 combines with J gene TRBJ2-7, with D unresolved. Germline V gene lookup returns CDR1 GTSNPN and CDR2 SVGIG (reference sequence). This CDR3 is 13 amino acids long. Deletions cut 2 bases from V and 3 bases from J, with 11 bases between. In DNA, the CDR3 is TGTGCCTGGAGTATGGGCAGTCACTACGAGCAGTACTTC. Its translation is CAWSMGSHYEQYF. The complete variable domain, with remaining parts taken from reference TRBV30 and TRBJ2-7, reads SQTIHQWPATLVQPVGSPLSLECTVEGTSNPNLYWYRQAAGRGLQLLFYSVGIGQISSEVPQNLSASRPQDRQFILSSKKLLLSDSGFYLCAWSMGSHYEQYFGPGTRLTVT.

This clonotype was seen a few times. The chain carries TRBV4-2 and TRBJ2-3; D unresolved. The CDR3 runs 13 residues. Trimming took off 5 bases at V and 6 bases at J, with 12 bases between the two ends. Germline values: CDR1 LGHNA, CDR2 YNFKEQ. In nucleotides, the CDR3 is TGTGCCAGCAGCTCCAGACGGGCGGATACGCAGTATTTT. The encoded protein is CASSSRRADTQYF.